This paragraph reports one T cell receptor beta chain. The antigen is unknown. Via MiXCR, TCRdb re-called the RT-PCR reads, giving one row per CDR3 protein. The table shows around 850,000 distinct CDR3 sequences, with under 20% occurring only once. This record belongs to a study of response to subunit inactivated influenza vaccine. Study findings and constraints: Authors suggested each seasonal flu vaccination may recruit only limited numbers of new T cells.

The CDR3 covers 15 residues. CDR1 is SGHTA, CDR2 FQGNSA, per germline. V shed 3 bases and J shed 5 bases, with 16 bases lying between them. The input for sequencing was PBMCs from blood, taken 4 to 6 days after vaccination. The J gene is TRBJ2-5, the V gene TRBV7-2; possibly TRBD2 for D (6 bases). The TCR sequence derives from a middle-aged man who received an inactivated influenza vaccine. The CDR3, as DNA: TGTGCCAGCAGCTTTAACGGCGGGACGCAGGAGACCCAGTACTTC. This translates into CASSFNGGTQETQYF.